Below are 6 T cell receptor beta chains sequenced from a single sample in a study of blood T cell repertoires in COVID-19. Libraries were prepared by immunoSEQ multiplex PCR; TCRdb keeps only in-frame clonotypes and omits some of them. The sample lists roughly 570,000 clones; about 89% were seen once. The sample was peripheral blood. These receptors were collected from a woman between 50 and 59 years old with COVID-19, enrolled during active disease.

The rearrangement links TRBV5-4 to TRBJ1-2; D is uncertain. The V gene's germline CDR1 is SGHNT and CDR2 YYREEE (reference sequence). The CDR3 has 13 amino acids. The V end lost 2 bases, the J end lost 6 bases, and 11 bases lay between the germline ends. CDR3 sequence (DNA): TGTGCCAGCAGCTTTGGGAGGAACGATGGCTACACCTTC. Translation: CASSFGRNDGYTF.

The rearrangement links TRBV15 to TRBJ1-6; tentative D call: TRBD1 (6 bases). The CDR3 totals 13 residues. Trimming cost V 1 base and J 18 bases, with 16 bases left between them. The germline V gene has CDR1 LNHNV and CDR2 YYDKDF (reference sequence). CDR3 region: CATSRVLDRINHF. The CDR3 bases are TGTGCCACCAGCAGAGTCCTTGACAGGATCAACCACTTT.

This CDR3 is CASSLSRPPDEQYF. The CDR3 region has the DNA TGTGCCAGCAGTTTATCGAGGCCCCCCGACGAGCAGTACTTC. The chain links TRBV27 to TRBJ2-7, with D uncertain. Between the trimmed V and J ends, which lost 0 bases and 5 bases, there was a span of 11 bases. The CDR3 totals 14 residues. Germline assignment: CDR1 MNHEY and CDR2 SMNVEV (reference sequence).

This clone was recorded only once. This chain connects TRBV20-1 to TRBJ1-2; D is ambiguous. This CDR3 spans 14 amino acids. CDR1 is DFQATT, CDR2 SNEGSKA, per germline (reference sequence). V lost 3 bases, J lost 4 bases, and 15 bases lay in between. The CDR3 here is CSASGEGEGYGYTF. CDR3 nucleotides: TGCAGTGCTAGTGGGGAGGGAGAGGGCTATGGCTACACCTTC.

This clone occurred once. The gene calls are TRBV5-4 and TRBJ2-1; D perhaps matches TRBD2 (5 bases). Germline CDR1 is SGHNT and CDR2 is YYREEE (reference sequence). The CDR3 runs to 14 residues. Trimming pared 0 bases from V and 1 base from J, leaving 5 bases between. The CDR3 DNA follows: TGTGCCAGCAGCTTGGGAGGGTCCTACAATGAGCAGTTCTTC. Its translation: CASSLGGSYNEQFF.

CDR3 DNA: TGTGCCAGCAGTGAAGGTCGGGATGGGCTAACCATATATTTT. This gives the protein CASSEGRDGLTIYF. This chain links TRBV6-1 with TRBJ1-3; D is unclear. Trimming stripped 1 base from V and 10 bases from J, with 14 bases between. The CDR3 contains 14 residues. Germline loops: CDR1 MNHNS, CDR2 SASEGT.